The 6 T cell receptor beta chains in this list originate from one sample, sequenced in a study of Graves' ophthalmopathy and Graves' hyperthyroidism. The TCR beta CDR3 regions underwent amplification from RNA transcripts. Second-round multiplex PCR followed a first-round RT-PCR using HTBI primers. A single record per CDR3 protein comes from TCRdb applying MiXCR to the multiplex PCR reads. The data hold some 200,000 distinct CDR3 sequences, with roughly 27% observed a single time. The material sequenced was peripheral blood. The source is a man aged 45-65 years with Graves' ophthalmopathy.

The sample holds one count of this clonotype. The CDR3, as DNA: TGTGCCAGCCGACAGGTGTCCAGGGAGACCCAGTACTTC. Its translation: CASRQVSRETQYF. The J gene is TRBJ2-5, the V gene TRBV6-1; D perhaps matches TRBD1 (6 bases). V lost 8 bases and J 5 bases, leaving 15 bases between the germline ends. Germline assignment: CDR1 MNHNS and CDR2 SASEGT. There are 13 residues in the CDR3.

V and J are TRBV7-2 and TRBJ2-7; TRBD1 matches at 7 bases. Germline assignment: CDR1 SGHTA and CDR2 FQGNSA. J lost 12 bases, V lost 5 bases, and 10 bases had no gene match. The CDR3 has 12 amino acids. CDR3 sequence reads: CASSPRQGRRYF. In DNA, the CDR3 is TGTGCCAGCAGCCCCCGACAGGGTAGGAGGTACTTC.

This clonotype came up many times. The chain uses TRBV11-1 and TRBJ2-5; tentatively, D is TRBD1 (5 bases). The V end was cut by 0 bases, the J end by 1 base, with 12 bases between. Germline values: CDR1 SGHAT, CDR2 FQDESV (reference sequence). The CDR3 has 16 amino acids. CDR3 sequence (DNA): TGTGCCAGCAGCTTAGCTTTAGTTGACAGCCAAGAGACCCAGTACTTC. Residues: CASSLALVDSQETQYF.

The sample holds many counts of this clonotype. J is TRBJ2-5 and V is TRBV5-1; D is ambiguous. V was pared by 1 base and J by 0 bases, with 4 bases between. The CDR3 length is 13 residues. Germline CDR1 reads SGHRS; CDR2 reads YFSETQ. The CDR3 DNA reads TGCGCCAGCAGCTTGATTTACCAAGAGACCCAGTACTTC. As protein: CASSLIYQETQYF. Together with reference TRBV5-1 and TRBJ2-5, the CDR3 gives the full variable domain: KAGVTQTPRYLIKTRGQQVTLSCSPISGHRSVSWYQQTPGQGLQFLFEYFSETQRNKGNFPGRFSGRQFSNSRSEMNVSTLELGDSALYLCASSLIYQETQYFGPGTRLLVL.

The CDR3 DNA follows: TGCGCCAGCAGGATGACGGACAGGGCTCTTTTCTTT. Encoded protein: CASRMTDRALFF. J is TRBJ1-1 and V is TRBV5-1; 8 positions agree with TRBD1. Germline-derived CDR1 and CDR2 are SGHRS and YFSETQ. The trim removed 5 bases at V and 13 bases at J, leaving 10 bases unmatched. The CDR3 length is 12 residues. The full variable domain, in which reference TRBV5-1 and TRBJ1-1 provide the parts outside the CDR3, is KAGVTQTPRYLIKTRGQQVTLSCSPISGHRSVSWYQQTPGQGLQFLFEYFSETQRNKGNFPGRFSGRQFSNSRSEMNVSTLELGDSALYLCASRMTDRALFFGQGTRLTVV.

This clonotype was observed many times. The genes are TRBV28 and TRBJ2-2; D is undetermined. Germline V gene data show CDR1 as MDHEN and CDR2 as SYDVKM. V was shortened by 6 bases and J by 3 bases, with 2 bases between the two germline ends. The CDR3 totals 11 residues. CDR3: CASRYTGELFF. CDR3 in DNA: TGTGCCAGCAGGTACACCGGGGAGCTGTTTTTT.